What follows are 23 T cell receptor beta chains derived from one specimen sequenced in a study of OX40 agonist ivuxolimab in advanced cancers. Assay used: immunoSEQ multiplex PCR; TCRdb lists only in-frame clones, some missing. This sample carries more than 75,000 clones, around 86% of them seen once, and the ten largest clones take roughly 0.9%. Specimen: CD4+ or CD8+ T cells sorted from blood, collected in a trial of the OX40 agonist ivuxolimab. All receptors come from an adult with an advanced solid tumor such as melanoma, head and neck, liver or kidney cancer.

The rearrangement joins TRBV15 to TRBJ1-1; 7 bases match TRBD1. The junction had 8 bases not matched to a gene; V was cut back by 4 bases and J by 3 bases. The CDR3 spans 15 residues. Per germline, CDR1 LNHNV and CDR2 YYDKDF (reference sequence). The CDR3 sequence is CATSTPQGRDTEAFF. CDR3 sequence (DNA): TGTGCCACCAGCACGCCACAGGGGCGAGACACTGAAGCTTTCTTT. The full variable domain, completed using reference TRBV15 and TRBJ1-1, is DAMVIQNPRYQVTQFGKPVTLSCSQTLNHNVMYWYQQKSSQAPKLLFHYYDKDFNNEADTPDNFQSRRPNTSFCFLDIRSPGLGDTAMYLCATSTPQGRDTEAFFGQGTRLTVV.

This chain links TRBV5-4 with TRBJ2-3, with 7 bases aligning to TRBD2. Germline trimming cut 1 base from V and 0 bases from J; bases unmatched to any gene: 5. Germline values: CDR1 SGHNT, CDR2 YYREEE (reference sequence). CDR3 length: 16 residues. In DNA form, the CDR3 reads TGTGCCAGCAGCTTGTCTAGCGGAGCTAGCACAGATACGCAGTATTTT. Protein sequence: CASSLSSGASTDTQYF.

The rearrangement links TRBV5-5 to TRBJ1-6; 12 nucleotides line up with TRBD1. The CDR3 has 16 residues. V gave up 5 bases and J gave up 10 bases; unmatched junction bases: 10. Germline values: CDR1 SGHKS, CDR2 YYEKEE (reference sequence). The CDR3 DNA reads TGTGCCAGCAGACCCCCGGGACAGGGGGCAAGATCACCCCTCCACTTT. Translated, it gives CASRPPGQGARSPLHF.

By share, this clone counts as medium-sized. The chain joins TRBV4-1 to TRBJ2-1; a weak D match, TRBD1 (6 bases). This CDR3 comprises 16 residues. Per the germline V gene, CDR1 is MGHRA and CDR2 is YSYEKL. Trimming removed 1 base from V and 7 bases from J, with 17 bases in between. The CDR3 coding sequence is TGCGCCAGCAGCCAAGGGAGAACAGGGTCGTGGAATGAGCAGTTCTTC. This sequence encodes CASSQGRTGSWNEQFF.

J is TRBJ2-5 and V is TRBV16; a possible D gene is TRBD1 (5 bases). The germline CDR1 and CDR2 sequences are KGHSY and FQNENV. CDR3 length: 12 residues. V lost 7 bases and J lost 4, with 10 bases in between. The CDR3 DNA reads TGTGCCAGCATTGGGGCACGAGAGACCCAGTACTTC. The encoded protein is CASIGARETQYF.

V and J are TRBV4-2 and TRBJ2-1; 9 bases align to TRBD2. Germline V lookup: CDR1 LGHNA, CDR2 YNFKEQ. The J segment lost 10 bases and the V segment lost 3 bases, leaving 1 base of the junction unmatched. CDR3 size: 12 residues. Written as DNA, the CDR3 is TGTGCCAGCAGCCAGAGCGGGAGGGAGCAGTTCTTC. Translation gives CASSQSGREQFF.

The V and J genes are TRBV29-1 and TRBJ2-3; possibly TRBD2 for D (6 bases). Per germline, CDR1 SQVTM and CDR2 ANQGSEA. The V and J ends lost 4 bases and 2 bases respectively, with 19 bases between them. The CDR3 length is 16 residues. The CDR3 bases are TGCAGCGTTGGGGACTCGGGACGATTTTCCACAGATACGCAGTATTTT. Protein: CSVGDSGRFSTDTQYF.

V usage is TRBV7-9 and J usage is TRBJ1-3, with D perhaps matching TRBD1 (5 bases). V lost 5 bases, J lost 0 bases, and 8 bases lay in between. Germline lookup yields CDR1 SEHNR and CDR2 FQNEAQ (reference sequence). This CDR3 spans 14 amino acids. CDR3 nucleotide sequence: TGTGCCAGCAGCGAACAGGCCTCTGGAAACACCATATATTTT. This codes for CASSEQASGNTIYF.

The chain is built from TRBV15 and TRBJ2-3; no clear D gene. With 2 bases removed from V and 3 bases from J, the gap between germline ends came to 0 bases. The CDR3 contains 11 residues. Germline V gene data show CDR1 as LNHNV and CDR2 as YYDKDF (reference sequence). The CDR3 here is CATSRTDTQYF. The CDR3 DNA reads as TGTGCCACCAGCAGAACAGATACGCAGTATTTT.

This clone has more than one count but fewer than ten. CDR3 sequence reads: CASSPRSGWNTEAFF. CDR3 DNA: TGTGCCAGTAGTCCGCGATCAGGCTGGAACACTGAAGCTTTCTTT. V and J are TRBV19 and TRBJ1-1; D gene uncertain. The V and J ends lost 5 bases and 1 base respectively, with 14 bases between them. This CDR3 has 15 amino acids. Germline V lookup: CDR1 LNHDA, CDR2 SQIVND (reference sequence).

V gene TRBV11-2 combines with J gene TRBJ1-2, with TRBD1 matching 10 bases. Germline V gives CDR1 SGHAT, CDR2 FQNNGV. After removal of 5 bases from V and 5 bases from J, the junction contained 5 bases not matched to a gene. The CDR3 runs to 14 residues. CDR3 sequence reads: CASSPGQGDYGYTF. The DNA for the CDR3 is TGTGCCAGCAGCCCTGGACAGGGGGATTATGGCTACACCTTC.

The rearrangement uses TRBV7-3 and TRBJ2-4; TRBD2 agrees at 8 bases. CDR1 and CDR2 (germline): SGHTA, FQGTGA. The trim removed 4 bases at V and 6 bases at J, leaving 8 bases unmatched. CDR3 size: 15 residues. DNA of the CDR3: TGTGCCAGCAGCTCCTGGCCGGGACTAGGAAACATTCAGTACTTC. Translating it yields CASSSWPGLGNIQYF.

A few counts support this clone. The chain recombines TRBV4-1 with TRBJ2-7; 9 bases are shared with TRBD1. V shed 0 bases and J 0 bases; nucleotides not matched to a gene: 15. Germline CDR1 is MGHRA and CDR2 is YSYEKL. The CDR3 has 20 amino acids. The CDR3 coding sequence is TGCGCCAGCAGCCAAGATTTTCTCAATATCCGGGACAGGGCCTCCTACGAGCAGTACTTC. It translates to CASSQDFLNIRDRASYEQYF.

The chain is built from TRBV2 and TRBJ2-3, with TRBD2 identical over 9 bases. The germline V gene has CDR1 SNHLY and CDR2 FYNNEI. This CDR3 has 15 amino acids. V gave up 5 bases and J gave up 3 bases; unmatched junction bases: 6. The CDR3 DNA reads as TGTGCCAGCAGTTTGGGTAGCGGGAGAACAGATACGCAGTATTTT. Residues: CASSLGSGRTDTQYF.

This chain links TRBV19 with TRBJ2-7; 8 bases match TRBD1. With 5 bases clipped from V and 2 bases from J, the junction kept 8 bases outside the gene matches. The germline V gene has CDR1 LNHDA and CDR2 SQIVND (reference sequence). This CDR3 region has 15 residues. CDR3 in amino acids: CASSPLLTGAYEQYF. The CDR3 nucleotides are TGTGCCAGTAGTCCCCTGCTGACAGGGGCCTACGAGCAGTACTTC.

The V and J genes are TRBV30 and TRBJ2-5; no definite D call. This CDR3 has 12 amino acids. Trimming stripped 1 base from V and 5 bases from J, with 8 bases between. Germline loops: CDR1 GTSNPN, CDR2 SVGIG (reference sequence). In nucleotides, the CDR3 is TGTGCCTGGAGTGCCCGAAGGGAGACCCAGTACTTC. Translated, it gives CAWSARRETQYF.

The V gene is TRBV7-6, the J gene TRBJ2-5; 9 bases map to TRBD1. The tail of the sequence fits TRBJ2-7 better, so the J call may be wrong. Germline lookup yields CDR1 SGHVS and CDR2 FNYEAQ. The CDR3 sequence is 14 residues long. The CDR3 region is CASSFEQGAHEQYF. CDR3 in DNA: TGTGCCAGCAGCTTTGAACAGGGGGCCCACGAGCAGTACTTC.

V and J are TRBV5-1 and TRBJ1-4; possibly TRBD1 for D (6 bases). Trimming cost V 0 bases and J 7 bases, with 13 bases left between them. This CDR3 has 15 residues. The germline V gene encodes CDR1 SGHRS and CDR2 YFSETQ. CDR3 protein: CASSLAPGASEKLFF. Written as DNA, the CDR3 is TGCGCCAGCAGCTTGGCCCCGGGGGCGAGTGAAAAACTGTTTTTT.

This clone was found once. The chain recombines TRBV6-6 with TRBJ1-5; no clear D. Trimming took off 8 bases at V and 0 bases at J, with 11 bases between the two ends. CDR1 and CDR2 from the germline V gene are MNHNY and SVGAGI (reference sequence). CDR3 size: 14 residues. CDR3 nucleotide sequence: TGTGCCAGCGTGGCAGGCAATAGCAATCAGCCCCAGCATTTT. Translating it yields CASVAGNSNQPQHF.

The chain joins TRBV30 to TRBJ2-7; D is ambiguous. V dropped 2 bases and J dropped 0 bases, with 8 bases sitting between them. Germline CDR1 and CDR2: GTSNPN and SVGIG (reference sequence). This CDR3 is 13 amino acids long. DNA for the CDR3: TGTGCCTGGAGTCCGGGTAGCTCCTACGAGCAGTACTTC. Protein sequence: CAWSPGSSYEQYF. The whole variable domain, filled in from reference TRBV30 and TRBJ2-7, reads SQTIHQWPATLVQPVGSPLSLECTVEGTSNPNLYWYRQAAGRGLQLLFYSVGIGQISSEVPQNLSASRPQDRQFILSSKKLLLSDSGFYLCAWSPGSSYEQYFGPGTRLTVT.

This chain connects TRBV7-2 to TRBJ2-1, with D unresolved. V was shortened by 8 bases and J by 4 bases, with 9 bases between the two germline ends. The CDR3 length is 12 residues. Germline-derived CDR1 and CDR2 are SGHTA and FQGNSA. This CDR3 is CASSTTYNEQFF. The CDR3 DNA reads TGTGCCAGCTCCACGACTTACAATGAGCAGTTCTTC. Full variable domain (outside the CDR3, taken from reference TRBV7-2 and TRBJ2-1): GAGVSQSPSNKVTEKGKDVELRCDPISGHTALYWYRQSLGQGLEFLIYFQGNSAPDKSGLPSDRFSAERTGGSVSTLTIQRTQQEDSAVYLCASSTTYNEQFFGPGTRLTVL.

This clone was recorded a few times. The CDR3 DNA reads TGTGCCAGCAGCTTAATCGCCTATACGCAGTATTTT. This codes for CASSLIAYTQYF. V is TRBV7-9 and J is TRBJ2-3; no firm D call. Trimming left V 2 bases short and J 7 bases short, with 7 bases between. CDR1 is SEHNR, CDR2 FQNEAQ, per germline (reference sequence). The CDR3 covers 12 residues.

This chain joins TRBV9 and TRBJ2-7; no reliable D call. The CDR3 contains 13 residues. V dropped 0 bases and J dropped 5 bases, with 9 bases sitting between them. Germline-derived CDR1 and CDR2 are SGDLS and YYNGEE. The CDR3 reads CASSVGSTHEQYF. The CDR3 DNA follows: TGTGCCAGCAGCGTAGGGTCGACCCACGAGCAGTACTTC. Filled out from reference TRBV9 and TRBJ2-7, the complete variable domain reads DSGVTQTPKHLITATGQRVTLRCSPRSGDLSVYWYQQSLDQGLQFLIQYYNGEERAKGNILERFSAQQFPDLHSELNLSSLELGDSALYFCASSVGSTHEQYFGPGTRLTVT.